This T cell receptor beta chain was obtained from a study of cytomegalovirus exposure and HLA in healthy donors. PCR used 60 Vbeta primers and 13 Jbeta primers. Measured with immunoSEQ multiplex PCR; TCRdb has only the in-frame clones, and not every one. Of some 200,000 clones detected, around 80% appear once; the ten largest clones hold 1.7%. The germline V and J ends were trimmed by 6 bases and 5 bases, with 14 bases remaining between them. The germline V gene encodes CDR1 MNHEY and CDR2 SVGAGI. This CDR3 comprises 14 residues. The sample consisted of PBMCs. The TCR originated in a man in his forties or fifties in good health and CMV-seronegative. V and J are TRBV6-5 and TRBJ1-5, with a possible D match to TRBD1 (5 bases). The CDR3 is CASSVGGGYQPQHF. Written as DNA, the CDR3 is TGTGCCAGCAGCGTGGGTGGGGGGTATCAGCCCCAGCATTTT.